Listed below are T cell receptor beta chains from one sample, sequenced in a study of T-cell reconstitution after alpha-beta-depleted transplantation in children. TCRdb recomputed calls from the PCR reads with MiXCR, one row per CDR3 protein. The table includes around 580,000 distinct CDR3 sequences, 20% to 25% detected once. This sample comprised PBMCs, mostly from graft donor cells, obtained 360 days after TCRalphabeta/CD19-depleted stem cell transplant. The receptors derive from a boy under two years old who had a stem cell transplant for acute myeloid leukemia, so the T cells may come from the graft donor. CDR3s leave out the opening cysteine and the closing phenylalanine or tryptophan.

V gene: TRBV12-3/TRBV12-4; CDR3 protein: ASSSVGQGAHTEAF
V gene: TRBV6-1; CDR3 protein: ASPPTGQRGEQF
V gene: TRBV5-1; CDR3 protein: ASSLVVTGTGQY
V gene: TRBV20-1; CDR3 protein: SASPKGPSPLH
V gene: TRBV5-5; CDR3 protein: ASSPDRLAQPQH
V gene: TRBV10-3; CDR3 protein: AIRPTLTGYGGSPLH
V gene: TRBV5-6; CDR3 protein: ASSPGTVYNEQF
V gene: TRBV12-3/TRBV12-4; CDR3 protein: ASHSLGTEAF
V gene: TRBV20-1; CDR3 protein: SASGQGIETQY
V gene: TRBV6-5; CDR3 protein: ASKRRAPSTDTQY
V gene: TRBV20-1; CDR3 protein: SAMGHLNEKLF
V gene: TRBV10-3; CDR3 protein: AISEGNIQY
V gene: TRBV9; CDR3 protein: ASSVDRTDTNYGYT
V gene: TRBV7-9; CDR3 protein: ASSPPATSSYNEQF
V gene: TRBV30; CDR3 protein: AWSVYPSRGGAF
V gene: TRBV27; CDR3 protein: ASSLGPRDPYNEQF
V gene: TRBV5-1; CDR3 protein: ASSNLGGHRSYNEQF
V gene: TRBV5-1; CDR3 protein: ASSLPGSGNTEAF
V gene: TRBV12-3/TRBV12-4; CDR3 protein: ASTPGTGYYEQY
V gene: TRBV12-3/TRBV12-4; CDR3 protein: ASSSGLLSSYNSPLH